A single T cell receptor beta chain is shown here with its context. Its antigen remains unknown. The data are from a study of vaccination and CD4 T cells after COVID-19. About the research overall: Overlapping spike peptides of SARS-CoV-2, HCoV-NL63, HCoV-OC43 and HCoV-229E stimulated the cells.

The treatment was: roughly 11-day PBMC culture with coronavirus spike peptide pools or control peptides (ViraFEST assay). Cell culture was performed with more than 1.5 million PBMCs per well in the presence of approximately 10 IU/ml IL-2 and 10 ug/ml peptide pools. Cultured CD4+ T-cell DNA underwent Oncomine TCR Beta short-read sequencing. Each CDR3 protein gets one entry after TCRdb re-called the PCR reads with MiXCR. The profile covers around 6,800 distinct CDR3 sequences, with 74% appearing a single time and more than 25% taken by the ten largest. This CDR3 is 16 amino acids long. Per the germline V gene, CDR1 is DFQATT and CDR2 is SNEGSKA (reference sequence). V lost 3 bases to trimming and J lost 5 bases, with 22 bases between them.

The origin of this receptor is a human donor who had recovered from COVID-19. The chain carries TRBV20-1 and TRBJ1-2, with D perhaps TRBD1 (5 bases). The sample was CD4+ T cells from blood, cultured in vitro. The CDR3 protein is CSASHPGRDPRYGYTF. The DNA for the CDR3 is TGCAGTGCTAGTCATCCGGGCAGGGACCCTCGGTATGGCTACACCTTC.